Listed here are 2 T cell receptor beta chains from one sample, sequenced in a study of tumor-infiltrating lymphocytes in glioblastoma multiforme. Multiple V-beta primers and a C-beta primer amplified TCRB from RNA. MiXCR, run by TCRdb on the multiplex PCR reads, gives a single entry per CDR3 protein. In the table there are nearly 20,000 distinct CDR3 sequences, 65% to 80% of which are singletons. The material sequenced was peripheral blood. The source is a male donor with glioblastoma.

This clonotype is categorized as large. This chain links TRBV11-2 with TRBJ1-3, with D unclear. Between the trimmed V and J ends, which lost 5 bases and 2 bases, there was a span of 10 bases. The CDR3 runs 14 residues. CDR1 is SGHAT, CDR2 FQNNGV, per germline. The chain's CDR3 is CASSLTLPGNTIYF. The CDR3 DNA sequence: TGTGCCAGCAGCCTCACGCTGCCTGGAAACACCATATATTTT.

Comment on this clonotype: A read error is possible here, since a much larger clone lies one base away. Given the absence of the conserved phenylalanine or tryptophan at the CDR3 end, a read error is likely. The chain uses TRBV11-2 and TRBJ2-1; tentatively, D is TRBD2 (6 bases). Trimming stripped 0 bases from V and 6 bases from J, with 12 bases between. This CDR3 is 15 amino acids long. CDR1 is SGHAT and CDR2 is FQNNGV in the germline V gene. CDR3 nucleotides: TGTGCCAGCAGCTTAGATCGGGAGACCATCAATGAGCAGTTCTCC. Translation: CASSLDRETINEQFS.